This TCR beta chain is drawn from a study of CXCR3-negative and CXCR3-positive naive CD8 T cells. Study details: Libraries each contributed about 1.5 +/- 0.3 million TRB reads, for around 130 million in total. General observations from the study: CXCR3-positive naive cells had TRB CDR3s that were more hydrophobic than CXCR3-negative naive cells had.

This clonotype registers medium-sized by frequency. Its antigen is as yet unknown. Germline values: CDR1 SGHRS, CDR2 YFSETQ. The length of the CDR3 is 13 residues. Carrying UMI labels, the TRB cDNA libraries were prepared through 5' RACE. TCRdb derives one entry per CDR3 protein from the 5' RACE reads, leaving out DNA. The listing contains about 5,000 distinct CDR3 sequences. The sequence came from a human donor in good health. Some clones in this sample may be carry-over from other donors' samples. This sequence joins TRBV5-1 and TRBJ2-7; as DNA is missing, the TRBD1 call by TCRdb cannot be tested. The material sequenced was naive CXCR3+ CD8+ T cells from blood. Indicated subset: CD45RO-CCR7+CD27+CD95- naive CD8+ T cells expressing CXCR3 (TNR3+). CDR3: CASSTDRPYEQYF.